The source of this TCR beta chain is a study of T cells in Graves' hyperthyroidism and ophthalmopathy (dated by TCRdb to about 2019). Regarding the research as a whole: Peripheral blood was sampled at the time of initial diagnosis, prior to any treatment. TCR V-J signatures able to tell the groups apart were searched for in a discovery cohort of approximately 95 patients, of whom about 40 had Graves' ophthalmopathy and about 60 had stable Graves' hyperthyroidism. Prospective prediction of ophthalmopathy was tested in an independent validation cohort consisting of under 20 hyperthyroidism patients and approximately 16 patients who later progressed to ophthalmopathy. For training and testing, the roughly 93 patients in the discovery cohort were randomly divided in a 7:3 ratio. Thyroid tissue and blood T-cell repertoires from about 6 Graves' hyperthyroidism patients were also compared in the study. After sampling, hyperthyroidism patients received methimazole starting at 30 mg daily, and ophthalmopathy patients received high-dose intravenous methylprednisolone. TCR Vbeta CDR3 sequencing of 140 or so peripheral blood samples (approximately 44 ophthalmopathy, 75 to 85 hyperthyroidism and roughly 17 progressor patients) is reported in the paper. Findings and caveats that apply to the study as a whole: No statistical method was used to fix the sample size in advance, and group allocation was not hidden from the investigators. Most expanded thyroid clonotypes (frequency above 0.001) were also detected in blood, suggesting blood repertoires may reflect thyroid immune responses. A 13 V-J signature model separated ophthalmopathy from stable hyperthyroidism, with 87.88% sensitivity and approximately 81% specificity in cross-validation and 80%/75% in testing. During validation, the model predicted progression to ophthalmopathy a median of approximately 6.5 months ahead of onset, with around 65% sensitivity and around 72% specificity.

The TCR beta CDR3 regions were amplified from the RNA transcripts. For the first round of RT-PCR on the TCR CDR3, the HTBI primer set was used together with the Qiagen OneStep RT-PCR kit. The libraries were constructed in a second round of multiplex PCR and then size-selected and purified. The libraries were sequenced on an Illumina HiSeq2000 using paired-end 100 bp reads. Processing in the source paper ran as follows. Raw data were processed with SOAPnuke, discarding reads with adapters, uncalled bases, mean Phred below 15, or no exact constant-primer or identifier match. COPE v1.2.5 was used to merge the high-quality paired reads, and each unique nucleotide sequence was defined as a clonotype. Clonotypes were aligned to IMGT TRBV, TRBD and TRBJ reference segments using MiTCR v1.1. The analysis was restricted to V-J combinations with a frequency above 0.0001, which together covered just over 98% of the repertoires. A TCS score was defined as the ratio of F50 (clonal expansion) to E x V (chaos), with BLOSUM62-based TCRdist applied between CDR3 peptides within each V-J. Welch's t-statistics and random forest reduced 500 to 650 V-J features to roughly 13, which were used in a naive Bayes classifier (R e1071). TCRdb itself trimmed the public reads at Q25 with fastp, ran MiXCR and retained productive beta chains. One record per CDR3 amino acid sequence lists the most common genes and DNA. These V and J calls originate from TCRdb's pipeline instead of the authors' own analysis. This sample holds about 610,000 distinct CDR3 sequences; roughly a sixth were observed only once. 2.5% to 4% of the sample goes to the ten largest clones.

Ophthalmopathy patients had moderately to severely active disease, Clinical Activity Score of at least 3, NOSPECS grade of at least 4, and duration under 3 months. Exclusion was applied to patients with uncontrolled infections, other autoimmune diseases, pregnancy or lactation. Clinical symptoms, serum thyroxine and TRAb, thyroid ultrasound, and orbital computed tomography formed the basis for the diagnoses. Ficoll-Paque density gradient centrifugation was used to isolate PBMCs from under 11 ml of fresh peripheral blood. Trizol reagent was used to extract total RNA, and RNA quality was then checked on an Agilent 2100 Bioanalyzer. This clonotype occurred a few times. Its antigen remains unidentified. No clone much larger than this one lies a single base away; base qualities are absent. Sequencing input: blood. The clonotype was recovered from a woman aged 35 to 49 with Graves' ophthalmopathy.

The DNA sequence is TGTGCCAGCAGCGTCCCTAGCGGGGGGTTATCCTACAATGAGCAGTTCTTC. Its amino acids are CASSVPSGGLSYNEQFF. This receptor chain uses TRBV9 and TRBJ2-1, with 11 junctional bases fitting TRBD2. CDR1 and CDR2 are drawn from the germline V gene: SGDLS, YYNGEE. From the cysteine through the phenylalanine, the CDR3 covers 17 amino acids. Only CDR3 DNA remains: 51 bases, in frame from the first base. V loses 2 bases at its end and J loses 1 base; junction bases beyond the gene matches: 5.